The present entry profiles one T cell receptor beta chain with its context. Antigen: not known. Germline V lookup: CDR1 SGHAT, CDR2 FQDESV (reference sequence). Trimming cost V 2 bases and J 0 bases; bases outside gene matches: 6. The CDR3 has 18 amino acids. This sample was taken from a study of cytomegalovirus exposure and HLA in healthy donors. These donors were members of the roughly 120-subject validation cohort, a group separate from the roughly 670-subject first cohort. General observations from the study: Among TCR sequences, most were rare, though some public TCRs appeared in many donors. In the roughly 120 validation repertoires, a later analysis found that first-cohort TCR clusters tended to co-occur.

The data were produced by immunoSEQ multiplex PCR, yet TCRdb's version contains in-frame clones alone and is incomplete. The table lists around 300,000 clones, around 89% of them singletons. The V call is TRBV11-1, the J call TRBJ2-6; 8 nucleotides line up with TRBD2. This sequence originates from a woman younger than 35 in good health and CMV-seronegative. Sequenced material: PBMCs. DNA of the CDR3: TGTGCCAGCAGCTTATTTGCGGGAGGCCCCTCTGGGGCCAACGTCCTGACTTTC. Translated: CASSLFAGGPSGANVLTF.